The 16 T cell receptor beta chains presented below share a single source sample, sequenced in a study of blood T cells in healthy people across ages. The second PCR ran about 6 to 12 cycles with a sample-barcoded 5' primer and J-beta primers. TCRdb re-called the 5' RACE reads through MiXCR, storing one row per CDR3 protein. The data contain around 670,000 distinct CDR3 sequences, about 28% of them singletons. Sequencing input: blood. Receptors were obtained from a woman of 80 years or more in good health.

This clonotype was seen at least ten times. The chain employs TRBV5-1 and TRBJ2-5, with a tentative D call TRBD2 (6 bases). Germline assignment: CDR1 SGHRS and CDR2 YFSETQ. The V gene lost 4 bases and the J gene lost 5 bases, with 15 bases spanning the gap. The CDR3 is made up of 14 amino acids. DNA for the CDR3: TGCGCCAGCAGCCCAGGCGGGGTAAGGGAGACCCAGTACTTC. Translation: CASSPGGVRETQYF.

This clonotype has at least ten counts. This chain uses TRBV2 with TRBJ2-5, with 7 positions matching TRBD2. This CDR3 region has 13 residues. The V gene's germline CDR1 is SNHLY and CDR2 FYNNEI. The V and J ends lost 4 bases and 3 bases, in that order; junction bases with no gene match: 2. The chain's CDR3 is CASSVRGEETQYF. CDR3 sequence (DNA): TGTGCCAGCAGTGTCCGGGGGGAAGAGACCCAGTACTTC.

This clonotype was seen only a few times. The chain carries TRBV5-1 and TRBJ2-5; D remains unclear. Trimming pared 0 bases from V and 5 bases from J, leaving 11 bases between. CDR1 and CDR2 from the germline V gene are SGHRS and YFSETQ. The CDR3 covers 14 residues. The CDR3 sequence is CASSLEGIPETQYF. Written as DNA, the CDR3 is TGCGCCAGCAGCTTGGAAGGAATTCCGGAGACCCAGTACTTC.

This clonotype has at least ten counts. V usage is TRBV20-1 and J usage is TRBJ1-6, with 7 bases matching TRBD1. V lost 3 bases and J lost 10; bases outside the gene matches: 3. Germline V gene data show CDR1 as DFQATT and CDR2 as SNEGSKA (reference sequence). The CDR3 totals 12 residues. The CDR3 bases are TGCAGTGCTAGCCAGGGGGGGTCACCCCTCCACTTT. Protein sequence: CSASQGGSPLHF.

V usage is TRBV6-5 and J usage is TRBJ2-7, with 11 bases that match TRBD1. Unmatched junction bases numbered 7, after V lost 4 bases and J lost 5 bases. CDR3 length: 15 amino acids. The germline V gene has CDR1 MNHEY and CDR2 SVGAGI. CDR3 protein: CASSCSWTGGNEQYF. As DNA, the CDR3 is TGTGCCAGCAGTTGCTCCTGGACAGGGGGCAACGAGCAGTACTTC.

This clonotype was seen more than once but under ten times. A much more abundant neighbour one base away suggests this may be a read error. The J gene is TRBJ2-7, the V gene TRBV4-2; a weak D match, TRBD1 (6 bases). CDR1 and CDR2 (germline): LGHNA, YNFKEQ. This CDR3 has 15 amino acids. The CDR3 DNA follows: TGTGCCAGCAGCCTCGGGACACCCCACTCCTACGAGCGGTACTTC. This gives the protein CASSLGTPHSYERYF.

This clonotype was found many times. CDR3 DNA sequence: TGTGCCAGCAGCCCCCGAGCGGGGGGGATGTACGAGCAGTACTTC. This codes for CASSPRAGGMYEQYF. This chain joins TRBV7-3 and TRBJ2-7; 10 bases agree with TRBD2. This CDR3 is 15 amino acids long. Trimming took 5 bases from V and 4 from J; bases not matched to a gene: 8. Germline V gene lookup returns CDR1 SGHTA and CDR2 FQGTGA.

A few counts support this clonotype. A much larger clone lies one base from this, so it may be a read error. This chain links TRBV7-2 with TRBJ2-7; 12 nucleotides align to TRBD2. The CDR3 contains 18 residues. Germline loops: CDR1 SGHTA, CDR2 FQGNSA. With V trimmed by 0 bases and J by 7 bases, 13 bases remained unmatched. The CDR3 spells CASSLAYQLAGGNNEQYF. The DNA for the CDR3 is TGTGCCAGCAGCTTAGCGTACCAACTAGCGGGGGGAAACAATGAGCAGTACTTC. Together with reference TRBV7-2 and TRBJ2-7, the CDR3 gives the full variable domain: GAGVSQSPSNKVTEKGKDVELRCDPISGHTALYWYRQSLGQGLEFLIYFQGNSAPDKSGLPSDRFSAERTGGSVSTLTIQRTQQEDSAVYLCASSLAYQLAGGNNEQYFGPGTRLTVT.

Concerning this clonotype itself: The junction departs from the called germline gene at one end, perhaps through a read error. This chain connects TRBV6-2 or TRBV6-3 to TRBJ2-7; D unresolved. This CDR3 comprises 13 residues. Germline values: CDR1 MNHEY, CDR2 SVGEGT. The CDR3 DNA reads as TGTGCCGGCAGTTCTCCTAGTTGGAATGAGCAGTACTTC. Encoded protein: CAGSSPSWNEQYF.

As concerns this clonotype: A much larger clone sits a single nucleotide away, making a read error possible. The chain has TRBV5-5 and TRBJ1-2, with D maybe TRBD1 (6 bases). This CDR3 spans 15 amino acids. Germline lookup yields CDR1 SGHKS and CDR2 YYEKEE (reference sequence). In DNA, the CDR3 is TGTGCCAGCAACTTGGGGGTCCGGGGGGCCTATGGCTACACCTTC. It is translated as CASNLGVRGAYGYTF.

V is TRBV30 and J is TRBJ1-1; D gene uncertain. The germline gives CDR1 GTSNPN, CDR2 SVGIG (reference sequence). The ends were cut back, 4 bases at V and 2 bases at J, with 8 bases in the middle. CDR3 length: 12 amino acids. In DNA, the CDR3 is TGTGCCTGGATTAAACCAAACACTGAAGCTTTCTTT. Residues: CAWIKPNTEAFF.

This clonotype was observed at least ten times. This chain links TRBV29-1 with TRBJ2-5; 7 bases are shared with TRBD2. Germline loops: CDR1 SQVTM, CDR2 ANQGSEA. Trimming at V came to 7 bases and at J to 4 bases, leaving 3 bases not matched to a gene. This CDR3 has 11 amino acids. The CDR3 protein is CSALAAETQYF. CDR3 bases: TGCAGCGCGCTAGCGGCAGAGACCCAGTACTTC.

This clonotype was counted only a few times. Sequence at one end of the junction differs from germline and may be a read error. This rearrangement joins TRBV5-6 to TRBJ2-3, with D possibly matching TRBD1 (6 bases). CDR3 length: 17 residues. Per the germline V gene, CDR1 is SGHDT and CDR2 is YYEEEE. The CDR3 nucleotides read TGTGCCAGCAGCAGACTGACGCAGGGGCTCAGGGCAGATACGCGGTATTTT. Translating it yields CASSRLTQGLRADTRYF. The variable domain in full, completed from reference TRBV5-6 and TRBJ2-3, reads DAGVTQSPTHLIKTRGQQVTLRCSPKSGHDTVSWYQQALGQGPQFIFQYYEEEERQRGNFPDRFSGHQFPNYSSELNVNALLLGDSALYLCASSRLTQGLRADTRYFGPGTRLTVL.

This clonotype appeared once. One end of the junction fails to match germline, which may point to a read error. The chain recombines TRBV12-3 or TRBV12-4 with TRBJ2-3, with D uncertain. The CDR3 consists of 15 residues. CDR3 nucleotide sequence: TGTACCAGCAGTTCAGGTGACATTAGAGCAGATACGCAGTATTTT. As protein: CTSSSGDIRADTQYF.

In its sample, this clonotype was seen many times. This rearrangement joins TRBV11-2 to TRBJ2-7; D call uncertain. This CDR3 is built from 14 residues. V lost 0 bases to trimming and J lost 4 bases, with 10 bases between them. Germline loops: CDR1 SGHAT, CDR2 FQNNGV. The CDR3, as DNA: TGTGCCAGCAGCTTAGATGCAAGGTTTTACGAGCAGTACTTC. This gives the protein CASSLDARFYEQYF.

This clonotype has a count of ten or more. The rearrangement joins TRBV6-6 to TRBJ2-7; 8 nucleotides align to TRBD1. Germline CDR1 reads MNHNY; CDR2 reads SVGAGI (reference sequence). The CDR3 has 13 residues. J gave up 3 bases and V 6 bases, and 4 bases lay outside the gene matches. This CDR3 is CASRSTGGYEQYF. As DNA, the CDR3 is TGTGCCAGCAGGTCTACAGGGGGCTACGAGCAGTACTTC.